These T cell receptor beta chains were read from a single sample in a study of cytomegalovirus exposure and HLA in healthy donors. Method: immunoSEQ multiplex PCR; TCRdb's copy keeps in-frame clones and lacks some. The sample contains about 160,000 clones, 70% to 90% of which appear only once. The sample comprised PBMCs. The receptors derive from a man aged 25 to 45 in good health and CMV-seropositive. The CDR3 runs from the conserved cysteine through the conserved F or W. The D gene is left open where the match is weak. The size of a clone is reported for some rows only, either as once, few or many, or as a class for expanded clones.

>TRBJ1-6|15|TRBD1|TRBV19|few
TGTGCCAGTAGAGGGCCGACAGGGGGATTCTCACCCCTCCACTTT
CASRGPTGGFSPLHF
>TRBJ2-1|16|TRBD1|TRBV19|.
TGTGCCAGTAGTACTCTGTGGACAGGGGCCTACAATGAGCAGTTCTTC
CASSTLWTGAYNEQFF
>TRBJ2-1|12|.|TRBV6-5|.
TGTGCCAGCAGTTACGCTCGGGGTGAGCAGTTCTTC
CASSYARGEQFF
>TRBJ1-1|12|.|TRBV7-9|.
TGTGCCAGCAGCTTAATCCCTCTGGAAGCTTTCTTT
CASSLIPLEAFF
>TRBJ2-7|14|.|TRBV11-1|.
TGTGCCAGCAGCCCTTTGGGGGGGGGCAACGAGCAGTACTTC
CASSPLGGGNEQYF
>TRBJ1-4|17|TRBD1|TRBV11-2|.
TGTGCCAGCAGCGCCCGGACAGGGGGCATTGTTAATGAAAAACTGTTTTTT
CASSARTGGIVNEKLFF
>TRBJ1-1|13|TRBD1|TRBV15|.
TGTGCCACCAGCAAGACAGGGGCGGCTGAAGCTTTCTTT
CATSKTGAAEAFF
>TRBJ2-5|11|TRBD1|TRBV5-1|.
TGCGCCAGCAGTGAGGACAGGGGTTGGTACTTC
CASSEDRGWYF
>TRBJ2-3|14|TRBD2|TRBV5-4|.
TGTGCCCTCCGGGGGGAGCGTAGCACAGATACGCAGTATTTT
CALRGERSTDTQYF
>TRBJ1-2|15|TRBD1|TRBV10-2|.
TGCGCCAGCAGCTTGGGACAGGCATCTCTTTATGGCTACACCTTC
CASSLGQASLYGYTF
>TRBJ1-2|12|.|TRBV9|.
TGTGCCAGCAGCCCGGAGACGGTCGTCGGGACCTTC
CASSPETVVGTF
>TRBJ1-2|13|TRBD1|TRBV30|.
TGTGCCTGGAGCGGACAGGGCCTCTATGGCTACACCTTC
CAWSGQGLYGYTF
>TRBJ1-1|14|.|TRBV9|.
TGTGCCAGCAGCGTAGAGGCGGGGAACACTGAAGCTTTCTTT
CASSVEAGNTEAFF
>TRBJ1-6|16|TRBD1|TRBV5-6|few
TGTGCCAGCAGCTTCGGTCCAGGGGGCAGGAATTCACCCCTCCACTTT
CASSFGPGGRNSPLHF
>TRBJ2-2|15|.|TRBV11-2|.
TGTGCCAGCAGCTTAGATCGCCAGAAAATCGGGGAGCTGTTTTTT
CASSLDRQKIGELFF
>TRBJ2-7|14|.|TRBV10-2|.
TGCGCCAGCAGTGAGGTCGGGGGAACCTACGAGCAGTACTTC
CASSEVGGTYEQYF
>TRBJ1-2|13|TRBD1|TRBV13|.
TGTGCCAGCAGCTTAGGACAGGGGAATGGCTACACCTTC
CASSLGQGNGYTF
>TRBJ2-7|13|TRBD1|TRBV7-2|.
TGTGCCAGCAGCTTGAGACAGGGCTACGAGCAGTACTTC
CASSLRQGYEQYF
>TRBJ2-2|15|.|TRBV5-1|.
TGCGCCAGCAGCTTGACAGGGAGAGGAACCGGGGAGCTGTTTTTT
CASSLTGRGTGELFF
>TRBJ2-1|14|TRBD1|TRBV5-4|.
TGTGCCAGCAGCTCGCGGACAGGGGGCAATGAGCAGTTCTTC
CASSSRTGGNEQFF
>TRBJ1-4|15|.|TRBV21-1|once
TGTGCCAGCAGCAAGGGGGGACAGAAGAATGAAAAACTGTTTTTT
CASSKGGQKNEKLFF
>TRBJ2-7|15|TRBD2|TRBV4-1|.
TGCGCCAGCAGCCAAGTTCTAGCGGGCTCCTACGAGCAGTACTTC
CASSQVLAGSYEQYF
>TRBJ1-3|14|.|TRBV18|.
TGTGCCAGCTCACCTCCAGGGTCTGGAAACACCATATATTTT
CASSPPGSGNTIYF
>TRBJ1-5|15|.|TRBV4-1|.
TGCGCCAGCAGCTTACAGGTCTTCCTCAATCAGCCCCAGCATTTT
CASSLQVFLNQPQHF
>TRBJ2-3|14|.|TRBV5-1|.
TGCGCCAGCAGCTACTCAGGGGCCCAGGATACGCAGTATTTT
CASSYSGAQDTQYF
>TRBJ2-1|14|.|TRBV10-1|.
TGCGCCAGCAGTGAGAACGAAGGGGGGGATGAGCAGTTCTTC
CASSENEGGDEQFF
>TRBJ1-6|12|.|TRBV7-8|once
TGTGCCAGCAACCAGGGGAATTCACCCCTCCACTTT
CASNQGNSPLHF
>TRBJ2-1|15|.|TRBV5-1|.
TGCGCCAGCAGCTCCGGACAGACCTTCAACAATGAGCAGTTCTTC
CASSSGQTFNNEQFF
>TRBJ2-2|15|TRBD1|TRBV4-1|once
TGCGCCAGCAGCCCCCGGGACAGGGGGCCCGGGGAGCTGTTTTTT
CASSPRDRGPGELFF
>TRBJ2-1|16|TRBD2|TRBV15|.
TGTGCCACCAGCACCCTAATCCTGGGAGGGGACTATGAGCAGTTCTTC
CATSTLILGGDYEQFF
>TRBJ2-5|13|TRBD2|TRBV7-6|once
TGTGCCAGCAGCTTAGGCGGGGGGGAGACCCAGTACTTC
CASSLGGGETQYF
>TRBJ1-2|13|TRBD1|TRBV29-1|.
TGCAGCGTTTACAGGGGTTCCCGCTATGGCTGCACCTTC
CSVYRGSRYGCTF
>TRBJ2-1|17|TRBD2|TRBV4-2|.
TGTGCCAGCAGCCGGGATATCTCTAGCGGGGGGGCTTATGAGCAGTTCTTC
CASSRDISSGGAYEQFF
>TRBJ1-1|15|TRBD1|TRBV10-3|.
TGTGCCATCAGCCCCGCGACAGGGGGCCACACTGAAGCTTTCTTT
CAISPATGGHTEAFF
>TRBJ1-3|14|.|TRBV9|.
TGTGCCAGCAGCCCGGGGGGATCTGGAAACACCATATATTTT
CASSPGGSGNTIYF
>TRBJ2-1|15|TRBD1|TRBV13|.
TGTGCCAGCAGCTTAGGGGACAGGGGTATAGTTGAGCAGTTCTTC
CASSLGDRGIVEQFF
>TRBJ2-5|14|.|TRBV4-3|.
TGCGCCAGCAGCCAAGATTTAGCGCGAGAGACCCAGTACTTC
CASSQDLARETQYF